Included here is one T cell receptor (beta chain) sequence, with context. The data originate from a study of blood T cell repertoires in COVID-19. The method was immunoSEQ multiplex PCR; TCRdb's version includes in-frame clones alone and lacks a portion of them. The sample yields 170,000 or so clones, over 80% seen once. Germline loops: CDR1 SGHAT, CDR2 FQDESV (reference sequence). After removal of 5 bases from V and 9 bases from J, the junction contained 12 bases not matched to a gene. This CDR3 region has 16 residues. The source is a woman aged 60-75 years with acute or convalescent COVID-19. The sequenced material came from peripheral blood. This chain joins TRBV11-1 and TRBJ2-7; TRBD2 aligns across 14 bases. The CDR3 DNA sequence: TGTGCCAGCAGCACCGGACTAGCGGGGGGACCCGGGAGGCAGTACTTC. It specifies CASSTGLAGGPGRQYF.